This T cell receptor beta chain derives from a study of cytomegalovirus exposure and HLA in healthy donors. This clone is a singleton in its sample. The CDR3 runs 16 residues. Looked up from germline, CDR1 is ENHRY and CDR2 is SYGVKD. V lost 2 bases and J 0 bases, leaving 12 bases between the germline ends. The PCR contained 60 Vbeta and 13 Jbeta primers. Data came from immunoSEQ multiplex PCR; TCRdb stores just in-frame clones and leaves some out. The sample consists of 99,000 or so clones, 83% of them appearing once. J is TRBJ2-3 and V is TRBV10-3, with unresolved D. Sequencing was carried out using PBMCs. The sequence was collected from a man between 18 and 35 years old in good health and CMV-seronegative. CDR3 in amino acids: CAISELKATSTDTQYF. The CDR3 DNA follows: TGTGCCATCAGTGAGCTAAAAGCAACTAGCACAGATACGCAGTATTTT.